Shown below are 14 T cell receptor beta chains from a single sample sequenced in a study of CD8+ T cells in alopecia areata. The treatment denotes: oral pan-JAK inhibitor, 5-10 mg twice daily. Following RNA extraction, reverse transcription yielded cDNA that acted as the sequencing template. TCRdb's table, derived via immunoSEQ multiplex PCR, lists solely in-frame clones and lacks some. The repertoire consists of 150,000 to 200,000 clones, with roughly 60% occurring once and the leading ten covering approximately 1%. The material sequenced was CD4+ T cells sorted from blood, taken at week 24, from a patient treated with tofacitinib. The receptors derive from a human donor with alopecia areata.

The chain uses TRBV29-1 and TRBJ2-7; possible D gene TRBD1, 5 bases. Trimming removed 4 bases at V and 0 bases at J, with 10 bases between. Germline V CDR1 and CDR2: SQVTM, ANQGSEA. The length of the CDR3 is 13 residues. CDR3 residues: CSVGQGSSYEQYF. CDR3 DNA sequence: TGCAGCGTTGGGCAGGGAAGCTCCTACGAGCAGTACTTC.

The table lists this clone with many counts. This sequence joins TRBV29-1 and TRBJ2-7; no firm D call. Deletions cut 4 bases from V and 2 bases from J, with 9 bases between. Looked up from germline, CDR1 is SQVTM and CDR2 is ANQGSEA. The CDR3 length is 12 residues. CDR3 loop: CSVVGNAYEQYF. CDR3 coding DNA: TGCAGCGTTGTCGGAAATGCCTACGAGCAGTACTTC.

This clone was observed a handful of times. V usage is TRBV30 and J usage is TRBJ2-1, with a weak D call TRBD2 (5 bases). CDR1 is GTSNPN, CDR2 SVGIG, per germline (reference sequence). The CDR3 is made up of 13 amino acids. Trimming left V 3 bases short and J 9 bases short, with 15 bases between. CDR3 in DNA: TGTGCCTGGAGGAACCACGGCGCGGGTGAGCAGTTCTTC. Protein product: CAWRNHGAGEQFF.

V gene TRBV2 combines with J gene TRBJ1-2; TRBD1 aligns across 11 bases. The CDR3 has 15 residues. V was clipped by 7 bases and J by 4 bases; unmatched bases: 8. CDR1 is SNHLY, CDR2 FYNNEI, per germline. As DNA, the CDR3 is TGTGCCAGCAAACCAGGACAGGGGGCTTCCTATGGCTACACCTTC. It is translated as CASKPGQGASYGYTF.

Notes on this clone: Here the CDR3 omits its conserved ending phenylalanine or tryptophan, so a read error is the likely source. The DNA is left out, because the CDR3 cannot be placed on it with certainty; the CDR3 is given as TCRdb lists it. The CDR3 reads CASSYSGQGSVVL. The chain joins TRBV6-5 to TRBJ2-7; TRBD1 is the table's D call and was not checked against the DNA. The CDR3 is 13 residues long, ends included. Per the germline V gene, CDR1 is MNHEY and CDR2 is SVGAGI.

The chain couples TRBV29-1 to TRBJ2-5; TRBD1 matches at 10 bases. The J segment lost 7 bases and the V segment lost 6 bases, leaving 5 bases of the junction unmatched. In germline, CDR1 is SQVTM, CDR2 ANQGSEA. The CDR3 contains 12 residues. CDR3 DNA sequence: TGCAGCGTACGGACAGGGGGAGGGACCCAGTACTTC. Translating gives CSVRTGGGTQYF. Using reference TRBV29-1 and TRBJ2-5 for the parts outside the CDR3, the full variable domain is SAVISQKPSRDICQRGTSLTIQCQVDSQVTMMFWYRQQPGQSLTLIATANQGSEATYESGFVIDKFPISRPNLTFSTLTVSNMSPEDSSIYLCSVRTGGGTQYFGPGTRLLVL.

V is TRBV23-1 and J is TRBJ1-2; TRBD1 might be the D (6 bases). TRBV23-1 is marked as an open reading frame, function uncertain. V lost 3 bases, J lost 4 bases, and 18 bases lay in between. The CDR3 runs 16 residues. The CDR3 sequence is CASSQPQPDRVYGYTF. CDR3 DNA sequence: TGCGCCAGCAGTCAGCCGCAGCCGGACAGAGTCTATGGCTACACCTTC.

This clone was observed a handful of times. This sequence joins TRBV5-1 and TRBJ1-2; D call uncertain. This CDR3 contains 14 residues. Germline V gene lookup returns CDR1 SGHRS and CDR2 YFSETQ. Trimming pared 0 bases from V and 3 bases from J, leaving 9 bases between. The CDR3 loop is CASSLALRDYGYTF. In DNA form, the CDR3 reads TGCGCCAGCAGCTTGGCCTTAAGGGACTATGGCTACACCTTC.

The rearrangement joins TRBV5-6 to TRBJ1-1; D call uncertain. Per germline, CDR1 SGHDT and CDR2 YYEEEE. Between the trimmed V and J ends, which lost 3 bases and 1 base, there was a span of 10 bases. There are 14 residues in the CDR3. The CDR3 sequence is CASSWGRGNTEAFF. The CDR3 DNA follows: TGTGCCAGCAGCTGGGGTCGGGGGAACACTGAAGCTTTCTTT.

This clone was detected only once. This sequence joins TRBV25-1 and TRBJ1-2; maybe TRBD1 (6 bases). V was clipped by 2 bases and J by 8 bases, with 12 bases between them. The CDR3 consists of 13 residues. Germline CDR1 MGHDK, CDR2 SYGVNS. This CDR3 is CASSEAYRVGYTF. The DNA for the CDR3 is TGTGCCAGCAGTGAAGCATACAGGGTCGGCTACACCTTC.

The rearrangement uses TRBV7-2 and TRBJ2-7; D gene unclear. The V end was cut by 1 base, the J end by 3 bases, with 1 base between. This CDR3 has 11 amino acids. Germline V gene sequence: CDR1 SGHTA, CDR2 FQGNSA. CDR3 in amino acids: CASSLVYEQYF. The CDR3 DNA is TGTGCCAGCAGCTTAGTCTACGAGCAGTACTTC.

This clone was counted at least ten times. The rearrangement joins TRBV6-5 to TRBJ2-2; D might be TRBD1 (6 bases). Germline V gene sequence: CDR1 MNHEY, CDR2 SVGAGI. This CDR3 is 14 amino acids long. The V and J ends lost 7 bases and 4 bases respectively, with 13 bases between them. DNA for the CDR3: TGTGCCAGCAACCCCTTAGGGGGCACCGGGGAGCTGTTTTTT. Protein product: CASNPLGGTGELFF.

V and J are TRBV5-4 and TRBJ2-1, with 7 nucleotides matching TRBD1. Trimming cost V 5 bases and J 5 bases; bases outside gene matches: 4. The CDR3 is 13 residues long. Germline CDR1 reads SGHNT; CDR2 reads YYREEE (reference sequence). The CDR3 sequence is CASRGQGDNEQFF. CDR3 DNA sequence: TGTGCCAGCAGAGGGCAGGGGGACAATGAGCAGTTCTTC.

The chain has TRBV29-1 and TRBJ1-1, with D unresolved. The V gene's germline CDR1 is SQVTM and CDR2 ANQGSEA. Trimming removed 5 bases from V and 8 bases from J, with 9 bases in between. This CDR3 has 10 residues. CDR3 coding DNA: TGCAGCGTTTGCAGAAGCGAAGCTTTCTTT. It specifies CSVCRSEAFF.